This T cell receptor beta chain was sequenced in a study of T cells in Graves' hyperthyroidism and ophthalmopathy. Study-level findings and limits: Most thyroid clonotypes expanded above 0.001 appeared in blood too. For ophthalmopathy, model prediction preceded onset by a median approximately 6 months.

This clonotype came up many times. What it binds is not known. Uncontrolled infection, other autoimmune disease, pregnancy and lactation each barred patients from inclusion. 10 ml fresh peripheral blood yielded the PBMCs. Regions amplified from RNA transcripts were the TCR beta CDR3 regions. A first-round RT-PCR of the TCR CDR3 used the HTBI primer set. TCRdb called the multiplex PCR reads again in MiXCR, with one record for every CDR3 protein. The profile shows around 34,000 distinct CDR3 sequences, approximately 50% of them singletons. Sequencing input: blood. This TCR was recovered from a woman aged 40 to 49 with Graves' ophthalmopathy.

The CDR3 loop reads CASSSKTVNTEAFF. DNA for the CDR3: TGTGCCAGCAGTTCGAAGACAGTGAACACTGAAGCTTTCTTT. This sequence joins TRBV12-3 or TRBV12-4 and TRBJ1-1, with D tentatively TRBD1 (5 bases). The V end was cut by 4 bases, the J end by 0 bases, with 9 bases between. The CDR3 has 14 amino acids.